The sequence of this T cell receptor (beta chain) was determined in a study of T cell responses to AZD1222 COVID-19 vaccine. Broader study findings: In the spike-specific TCR repertoire, nearly half reportedly target unmutated variant regions. Females made up more of the donors, who were largely white British, and clonal diversity may have come out too low. Along spike, vaccine-associated CD4 TCRs were found throughout, with dominance at 160-218 and 743-854.

Profiled with immunoSEQ multiplex PCR; TCRdb holds only in-frame clones, not every one. Altogether 120,000 or so clones are present, about 85% being singletons, with the ten largest covering less than 8%. With regard to this clone: The antigen remains unidentified.

CDR3 length equals 14 residues. Germline V lookup: CDR1 LGHNA, CDR2 YNFKEQ. V was shortened by 1 base and J by 4 bases, with 10 bases between the two germline ends. This specimen consisted of peripheral blood, obtained on day 0 of AZD1222 vaccination. The rearrangement uses TRBV4-2 and TRBJ1-1; a possible D gene is TRBD1 (5 bases). This receptor was taken from an adult in good health. The CDR3 nucleotides read TGTGCCAGCAGCCAAGGAGGAGGGGCCACTGAAGCTTTCTTT. Translation: CASSQGGGATEAFF.